A single sample is the source of the 20 T cell receptor beta chains below, sequenced in a study of CD8 T cells in ankylosing spondylitis. MiXCR, run by TCRdb on the 5' RACE reads, gives a single entry per CDR3 protein. The sample includes roughly 190,000 distinct CDR3 sequences, roughly 13% of them seen just once. The material sequenced was blood, either unsorted or a sorted T cell fraction (not recorded which). All receptors derive from a male donor with ankylosing spondylitis or in good health (not recorded which).

This chain uses TRBV7-9 with TRBJ1-1, with D unresolved. Germline lookup yields CDR1 SEHNR and CDR2 FQNEAQ (reference sequence). Trimming removed 5 bases from V and 0 bases from J, with 13 bases in between. The CDR3 runs to 15 residues. Here the CDR3 reads CASSALPFMNTEAFF. The CDR3 DNA sequence: TGTGCCAGCAGCGCGTTGCCGTTCATGAACACTGAAGCTTTCTTT.

This clonotype was seen many times. This sequence joins TRBV19 and TRBJ2-7; D is perhaps TRBD1 (6 bases). Germline CDR1 is LNHDA and CDR2 is SQIVND (reference sequence). The CDR3 length is 16 residues. The ends were cut back, 5 bases at V and 0 bases at J, with 17 bases in the middle. For the CDR3, the DNA is TGTGCCAGTAGTCCGTTACGACAGGCCAGCTCCTACGAGCAGTACTTC. Residues: CASSPLRQASSYEQYF.

This clonotype occurred many times. V usage is TRBV7-8 and J usage is TRBJ2-2; D is perhaps TRBD1 or TRBD2 (5 bases each). This CDR3 region has 16 residues. Germline CDR1 SGHVS, CDR2 FQNEAQ. Trimming left V 7 bases short and J 1 base short, with 16 bases between. CDR3 in DNA: TGTGCCAGCACCTTCAAGGGGCGGGTGAACACCGGGGAGCTGTTTTTT. The encoded protein is CASTFKGRVNTGELFF.

This sequence joins TRBV7-9 and TRBJ2-1, with a weak D call TRBD2 (6 bases). Germline loops: CDR1 SEHNR, CDR2 FQNEAQ (reference sequence). The CDR3 spans 15 residues. V was trimmed by 5 bases and J by 10 bases, leaving 21 bases between them. In DNA form, the CDR3 reads TGTGCCAGCAGCCCCATCGGGACTCCTATTGGCGAGCAGTTCTTC. It specifies CASSPIGTPIGEQFF.

Many counts were recorded for this clonotype. The chain recombines TRBV5-5 with TRBJ2-2, with 15 bases aligning to TRBD2. Germline V gene data show CDR1 as SGHKS and CDR2 as YYEKEE (reference sequence). This CDR3 spans 18 amino acids. The V gene end was trimmed by 2 bases and the J gene end by 0 bases; junction bases not matched to a gene: 2. CDR3 amino acids: CASSFGLAGGPNTGELFF. CDR3 sequence (DNA): TGTGCCAGCAGCTTCGGACTAGCGGGAGGGCCGAACACCGGGGAGCTGTTTTTT.

The sample holds many counts of this clonotype. This chain uses TRBV3-1 with TRBJ2-7; D not resolved. CDR1 and CDR2 from the germline V gene are LGHDT and YNNKEL (reference sequence). Trimming took 0 bases from V and 2 from J, leaving 5 bases between them. This CDR3 has 13 amino acids. CDR3 sequence reads: CASSQDETYEQYF. As DNA, the CDR3 is TGTGCCAGCAGCCAAGATGAAACCTACGAGCAGTACTTC.

The rearrangement uses TRBV30 and TRBJ2-1, with a weak D call TRBD2 (6 bases). Per germline, CDR1 GTSNPN and CDR2 SVGIG (reference sequence). Between the trimmed V and J ends, which lost 2 bases and 8 bases, there was a span of 19 bases. The CDR3 length is 15 residues. The CDR3 is CAWSPGLGNRDEQFF. The CDR3 DNA reads as TGTGCCTGGAGTCCGGGACTGGGGAATCGGGATGAGCAGTTCTTC.

This rearrangement joins TRBV11-2 to TRBJ2-1, with 10 bases lining up with TRBD2. The CDR3 totals 14 residues. Unmatched junction bases numbered 8, after V lost 8 bases and J lost 7 bases. CDR1 SGHAT and CDR2 FQNNGV come from the germline V gene. CDR3 residues: CASGWTSGENEQFF. CDR3 in DNA: TGTGCCAGCGGATGGACTAGCGGTGAGAATGAGCAGTTCTTC.

V is TRBV14 and J is TRBJ2-1; possibly TRBD1 or TRBD2 for D (5 bases each). The germline gives CDR1 SGHDN, CDR2 FVKESK. Trimming cost V 3 bases and J 10 bases, with 16 bases left between them. The CDR3 runs to 14 residues. The CDR3 loop reads CASSQYKGPGEQFF. Here the CDR3 DNA reads TGTGCCAGCAGCCAGTACAAGGGACCCGGGGAGCAGTTCTTC.

This clonotype rates as medium-sized. The chain couples TRBV29-1 to TRBJ1-1; D gene unclear. There are 12 residues in the CDR3. Trimming pared 6 bases from V and 1 base from J, leaving 9 bases between. CDR1 and CDR2 (germline): SQVTM, ANQGSEA. The CDR3: CSVSLSNTEAFF. DNA for the CDR3: TGCAGCGTCAGCCTTTCGAACACTGAAGCTTTCTTT.

The V and J genes are TRBV5-4 and TRBJ2-7; D possibly uses TRBD1 or TRBD2 (6 bases each). Trimming pared 2 bases from V and 3 bases from J, leaving 15 bases between. The CDR3 runs to 15 residues. The germline V gene encodes CDR1 SGHNT and CDR2 YYREEE (reference sequence). The CDR3 coding sequence is TGTGCCAGCAGCTTCTGGGGGGCCTTCTACTACGAGCAGTACTTC. Translating it yields CASSFWGAFYYEQYF.

The V call is TRBV20-1, the J call TRBJ1-2, with TRBD1 identical over 8 bases. This CDR3 is built from 15 residues. The V and J ends lost 2 bases and 1 base, in that order; junction bases with no gene match: 6. Germline CDR1 is DFQATT and CDR2 is SNEGSKA (reference sequence). CDR3 coding DNA: TGCAGTGCTAGACTTGGACAGGGCGATAACTATGGCTACACCTTC. It is translated as CSARLGQGDNYGYTF.

This clonotype came up many times. This sequence joins TRBV6-5 and TRBJ2-1, with 10 positions matching TRBD2. The germline gives CDR1 MNHEY, CDR2 SVGAGI. J gave up 4 bases and V 1 base, and 4 bases lay outside the gene matches. The CDR3 has 16 amino acids. CDR3 region: CASSYFVSGGYNEQFF. In DNA, the CDR3 is TGTGCCAGCAGTTACTTCGTTAGCGGGGGGTACAATGAGCAGTTCTTC.

Many counts were recorded for this clonotype. This chain joins TRBV20-1 and TRBJ1-1, with 7 bases aligning to TRBD1. The trim removed 5 bases at V and 6 bases at J, leaving 3 bases unmatched. CDR3 length: 11 amino acids. CDR1 is DFQATT, CDR2 SNEGSKA, per germline (reference sequence). CDR3 amino acids: CSAVQGAEAFF. The CDR3 DNA reads as TGCAGTGCTGTCCAGGGGGCTGAAGCTTTCTTT.

This clonotype was seen a handful of times. The rearrangement links TRBV20-1 to TRBJ1-1; D uncertain. This CDR3 contains 10 residues. CDR1 DFQATT and CDR2 SNEGSKA come from the germline V gene (reference sequence). The V and J ends lost 6 bases and 7 bases respectively, with 9 bases between them. CDR3 protein: CSARGFEAFF. The CDR3 bases are TGCAGTGCCCGAGGGTTTGAAGCTTTCTTT.

The table lists this clonotype with many counts. The J gene is TRBJ2-7, the V gene TRBV7-8, with D unresolved. Trimming took off 5 bases at V and 1 base at J, with 12 bases between the two ends. Germline lookup yields CDR1 SGHVS and CDR2 FQNEAQ. This CDR3 has 14 amino acids. CDR3 DNA: TGTGCCAGCAGCGCCTCGACGGTATCCTACGAGCAGTACTTC. Its translation: CASSASTVSYEQYF. Complete variable domain (other parts from reference TRBV7-8 and TRBJ2-7): GAGVSQSPRYKVAKRGQDVALRCDPISGHVSLFWYQQALGQGPEFLTYFQNEAQLDKSGLPSDRFFAERPEGSVSTLKIQRTQQEDSAVYLCASSASTVSYEQYFGPGTRLTVT.

In this sample, this clonotype turned up many times. The chain joins TRBV9 to TRBJ2-2, with D perhaps assigned TRBD1 or TRBD2 (5 bases each). V lost 1 base, J lost 5 bases, and 6 bases lay in between. The CDR3 is 13 amino acids. Germline lookup yields CDR1 SGDLS and CDR2 YYNGEE. The CDR3 nucleotides read TGTGCCAGCAGCGTATGGGGGACCGGGGAGCTGTTTTTT. Translation gives CASSVWGTGELFF.

The chain has TRBV4-2 and TRBJ2-5; 8 nucleotides match TRBD2. The CDR3 has 18 amino acids. Germline V gene lookup returns CDR1 LGHNA and CDR2 YNFKEQ. V gave up 0 bases and J gave up 5 bases; unmatched junction bases: 14. The DNA of the CDR3 is TGTGCCAGCAGCCAAGATCTGAGGGACGGGGGGGCCTGGGAGACCCAGTACTTC. Protein product: CASSQDLRDGGAWETQYF.

This clonotype came up a few times. This chain joins TRBV11-3 and TRBJ2-2; 7 bases line up with TRBD2. J was trimmed by 7 bases and V by 1 base; bases with no gene match: 12. The germline V gene has CDR1 SGHNT and CDR2 YENEEA. The length of the CDR3 is 17 residues. CDR3 DNA: TGTGCCAGCAGCTTAGGGCTAGCGGCCGTGTTGAGCGGGGAGCTGTTTTTT. This encodes CASSLGLAAVLSGELFF.

This clonotype has a count of ten or more. This chain uses TRBV4-2 with TRBJ2-1; D could derive from TRBD1 or TRBD2 (6 bases each). Trimming took 1 base from V and 4 from J, leaving 17 bases between them. The CDR3 spans 17 residues. Per the germline V gene, CDR1 is LGHNA and CDR2 is YNFKEQ. The CDR3 loop is CASSQGDSGAVYNEQFF. CDR3 DNA sequence: TGTGCCAGCAGCCAAGGGGACTCGGGGGCGGTGTACAATGAGCAGTTCTTC.